Each of the 18 T cell receptor beta chains below was sequenced from the same sample in a study of blood T cell repertoires in COVID-19. Profiling relied on immunoSEQ multiplex PCR, and the TCRdb table lists in-frame clones only, not all of them. This repertoire shows more than 100,000 clones, less than 75% found once; its top ten account for around 0.9%. Input material: peripheral blood. Every receptor here comes from a human donor with acute or convalescent COVID-19. The donor label of this sample is uncertain.

This rearrangement joins TRBV18 to TRBJ2-6; TRBD1 might be the D (6 bases). V was shortened by 4 bases and J by 4 bases, with 20 bases between the two germline ends. This CDR3 contains 18 residues. Germline CDR1 is KGHSH and CDR2 is LQKENI. CDR3 loop: CASSHDTGSSGGANVLTF. The CDR3 DNA is TGTGCCAGCTCACATGACACAGGGAGTTCGGGCGGGGCCAACGTCCTGACTTTC.

This clone was seen only once. The chain is built from TRBV5-1 and TRBJ2-3; 8 bases are shared with TRBD2. The CDR3 has 15 amino acids. Germline CDR1 reads SGHRS; CDR2 reads YFSETQ. V shed 1 base, J shed 5 bases, and the junction held 6 bases outside the gene matches. CDR3 in DNA: TGCGCCAGCAGCTTGTCCGGGACTAGGGGAGATACGCAGTATTTT. Translated, it gives CASSLSGTRGDTQYF.

The chain is built from TRBV7-3 and TRBJ2-3; perhaps TRBD2 as D (6 bases). CDR1 is SGHTA and CDR2 is FQGTGA in the germline V gene. The CDR3 loop spans 15 amino acids. Trimming shortened V by 5 bases and J by 0 bases, and 12 bases separated the two germline ends. CDR3 sequence: CASSLSGLSTDTQYF. CDR3 nucleotide sequence: TGTGCCAGCAGCCTGTCGGGACTGAGCACAGATACGCAGTATTTT.

The CDR3 nucleotides read TGTGCCAGCATGCAGGGGACCTATTCACCCCTCCACTTT. Translated: CASMQGTYSPLHF. The chain links TRBV12-3 or TRBV12-4 to TRBJ1-6, with D possibly being TRBD1 (6 bases). This CDR3 contains 13 residues. Trimming took 7 bases from V and 8 from J, leaving 12 bases between them.

This clone came up many times. The chain is built from TRBV28 and TRBJ1-2, with 8 bases identical to TRBD1. The CDR3 is 15 residues long. After removal of 7 bases from V and 4 bases from J, the junction contained 11 bases not matched to a gene. Germline CDR1 and CDR2: MDHEN and SYDVKM. The CDR3: CASTNHGTGSYGYTF. CDR3 in DNA: TGTGCCAGCACCAATCACGGGACAGGCTCCTATGGCTACACCTTC.

The genes are TRBV7-9 and TRBJ2-1; D may be TRBD1 (5 bases). Germline values: CDR1 SEHNR, CDR2 FQNEAQ (reference sequence). This CDR3 has 16 residues. Deletions cut 0 bases from V and 7 bases from J, with 16 bases between. Written as DNA, the CDR3 is TGTGCCAGCAGCTTAGCGGTAGGGCAGGGTGGGAATGAGCAGTTCTTC. Translating it yields CASSLAVGQGGNEQFF.

This chain joins TRBV7-2 and TRBJ2-3, with 12 bases identical to TRBD2. The CDR3 sequence is 15 residues long. The junction had 8 bases not matched to a gene; V was cut back by 6 bases and J by 7 bases. Germline lookup yields CDR1 SGHTA and CDR2 FQGNSA. CDR3 sequence (DNA): TGTGCCAGCAGGGAAACTAGCGGGGGGACACATACGCAGTATTTT. This sequence encodes CASRETSGGTHTQYF.

V gene TRBV9 combines with J gene TRBJ1-6; D is undetermined. V was cut by 0 bases and J by 5 bases, with 6 bases left in between. Germline V gene data show CDR1 as SGDLS and CDR2 as YYNGEE. This CDR3 has 14 amino acids. The CDR3 DNA reads as TGTGCCAGCAGCGTAGGTTCGGATAATTCACCCCTCCACTTT. As protein: CASSVGSDNSPLHF.

This clone was seen more than once but under ten times. The rearrangement links TRBV4-1 to TRBJ1-1; D may be TRBD1 (5 bases). Trimming cost V 1 base and J 10 bases, with 10 bases left between them. Germline CDR1 and CDR2: MGHRA and YSYEKL. This CDR3 has 12 amino acids. The CDR3 nucleotides are TGCGCCAGCAGCCAAGGGGGCAATCGAGCTTTCTTT. Its protein product is CASSQGGNRAFF.

A single count supports this clone. The chain carries TRBV10-2 and TRBJ1-5; a weak D match, TRBD1 (6 bases). The CDR3 loop spans 13 amino acids. Trimming took 6 bases from V and 7 from J, leaving 13 bases between them. Germline V gene data show CDR1 as WSHSY and CDR2 as SAAADI. CDR3 residues: CASRGSGEQPQHF. CDR3 DNA sequence: TGCGCCAGCAGGGGATCAGGGGAACAGCCCCAGCATTTT.

The chain links TRBV6-6 to TRBJ2-3, with 11 nucleotides matching TRBD1. CDR1 and CDR2 from the germline V gene are MNHNY and SVGAGI (reference sequence). This CDR3 is built from 14 residues. V was pared by 6 bases and J by 4 bases, with 3 bases of the junction left unmatched. CDR3 bases: TGTGCCAGCAGGCCGGGACAGGGGGCAGATACGCAGTATTTT. It codes for CASRPGQGADTQYF.

In this sample, this clone turned up a few times. V is TRBV10-3 and J is TRBJ1-6, with TRBD1 identical over 8 bases. CDR3 length: 12 residues. Germline V CDR1 and CDR2: ENHRY, SYGVKD. With 6 bases clipped from V and 11 bases from J, the junction kept 3 bases outside the gene matches. The CDR3 is CAISDRGAPLHF. The CDR3 DNA sequence: TGTGCCATCAGCGACAGGGGTGCACCCCTCCACTTT.

This rearrangement joins TRBV27 to TRBJ2-7, with TRBD1 identical over 7 bases. The CDR3 has 15 amino acids. The J segment lost 5 bases and the V segment lost 0 bases, leaving 7 bases of the junction unmatched. Germline loops: CDR1 MNHEY, CDR2 SMNVEV (reference sequence). The CDR3 sequence: CASSLSLRQGDEQYF. The DNA for the CDR3 is TGTGCCAGCAGTTTATCGTTGAGACAGGGCGACGAGCAGTACTTC.

This sequence joins TRBV4-1 and TRBJ2-1, with D maybe TRBD1 (7 bases). From germline, CDR1 is MGHRA and CDR2 YSYEKL. This CDR3 has 16 residues. Trimming shortened V by 2 bases and J by 4 bases, and 15 bases separated the two germline ends. CDR3 amino acids: CASSQSRQGGYNEQFF. The CDR3 nucleotides are TGCGCCAGCAGCCAATCCCGCCAGGGGGGTTACAATGAGCAGTTCTTC.

V and J are TRBV6-6 and TRBJ1-5; D not resolved. The CDR3 is 14 amino acids. V lost 0 bases to trimming and J lost 3 bases, with 6 bases between them. The germline CDR1 and CDR2 sequences are MNHNY and SVGAGI (reference sequence). In DNA form, the CDR3 reads TGTGCCAGCAGTTACTCGTCAGTCAATCAGCCCCAGCATTTT. This codes for CASSYSSVNQPQHF.

This clone turned up a few times. The chain links TRBV15 to TRBJ1-6; 8 positions match TRBD1. Germline loops: CDR1 LNHNV, CDR2 YYDKDF (reference sequence). The CDR3 is 18 amino acids. V shed 1 base, J shed 7 bases, and the junction held 12 bases outside the gene matches. The CDR3 DNA reads as TGTGCCACCAGCAGAGGAGTTGGGTCAGGGGGCTGGAATTCACCCCTCCACTTT. This gives the protein CATSRGVGSGGWNSPLHF. Looking up the rest from reference TRBV15 and TRBJ1-6 gives the full variable domain: DAMVIQNPRYQVTQFGKPVTLSCSQTLNHNVMYWYQQKSSQAPKLLFHYYDKDFNNEADTPDNFQSRRPNTSFCFLDIRSPGLGDTAMYLCATSRGVGSGGWNSPLHFGNGTRLTVT.

The chain links TRBV7-2 to TRBJ1-4, with 8 bases that match TRBD1. Germline V CDR1 and CDR2: SGHTA, FQGNSA. J was trimmed by 7 bases and V by 4 bases; bases with no gene match: 5. The CDR3 totals 14 residues. In nucleotides, the CDR3 is TGTGCCAGCAGCTCCACAGGGGGTGGTGAAAAACTGTTTTTT. It encodes CASSSTGGGEKLFF.

The V gene is TRBV28, the J gene TRBJ1-3, with 8 bases matching TRBD1. Germline loops: CDR1 MDHEN, CDR2 SYDVKM. The junction had 20 bases not matched to a gene; V was cut back by 7 bases and J by 0 bases. The CDR3 is 20 residues long. The CDR3 reads CASIFKSGRGPSLSGNTIYF. CDR3 coding DNA: TGTGCCAGCATCTTTAAAAGCGGCAGGGGGCCCTCGCTCTCTGGAAACACCATATATTTT.